Listed here are 6 T cell receptor beta chains from one sample, sequenced in a study of blood T cell repertoires in COVID-19. Clones were read by immunoSEQ multiplex PCR, and TCRdb kept only the in-frame ones, dropping some. The table has 220,000 or so clones, about 80% seen once. Input material: peripheral blood. Receptor source: a woman of 80 years or more with acute or convalescent COVID-19.

The chain employs TRBV6-5 and TRBJ1-2, with D possibly matching TRBD1 (5 bases). Germline-derived CDR1 and CDR2 are MNHEY and SVGAGI. Trimming removed 2 bases at V and 8 bases at J, with 12 bases between. The CDR3 has 13 residues. CDR3 in amino acids: CASSYTGLGGYTF. The CDR3 DNA is TGTGCCAGCAGTTACACAGGCCTGGGAGGCTACACCTTC.

This clone showed up just a few times. The chain uses TRBV19 and TRBJ1-1; 9 bases are shared with TRBD1. V lost 5 bases and J lost 5; bases outside the gene matches: 9. The germline V gene encodes CDR1 LNHDA and CDR2 SQIVND (reference sequence). The CDR3 totals 15 residues. As DNA, the CDR3 is TGTGCCAGTAGTCCACGGACAGGGGTAAGGACTGAAGCTTTCTTT. This codes for CASSPRTGVRTEAFF. Supplemented by reference TRBV19 and TRBJ1-1, the full variable domain reads DGGITQSPKYLFRKEGQNVTLSCEQNLNHDAMYWYRQDPGQGLRLIYYSQIVNDFQKGDIAEGYSVSREKKESFPLTVTSAQKNPTAFYLCASSPRTGVRTEAFFGQGTRLTVV.

This clone was observed a few times. This sequence joins TRBV7-8 and TRBJ2-7; D call uncertain. V lost 5 bases and J lost 0, with 14 bases in between. The CDR3 extends over 15 amino acids. CDR1 and CDR2 from the germline V gene are SGHVS and FQNEAQ. DNA of the CDR3: TGTGCCAGCAGCCGCCTCCGCGCTGGCTCCTACGAGCAGTACTTC. This codes for CASSRLRAGSYEQYF.

The J gene is TRBJ2-5, the V gene TRBV30; 8 positions match TRBD2. CDR3 size: 17 residues. Trimming at V came to 0 bases and at J to 3 bases, leaving 12 bases not matched to a gene. Per germline, CDR1 GTSNPN and CDR2 SVGIG (reference sequence). This CDR3 reads CAWSVPRGRPEKETQYF. The CDR3 region has the DNA TGTGCCTGGAGTGTACCGCGCGGGAGGCCCGAAAAAGAGACCCAGTACTTC.

The chain joins TRBV10-3 to TRBJ1-5; D call uncertain. From germline, CDR1 is ENHRY and CDR2 SYGVKD. The CDR3 runs to 16 residues. Trimming took 2 bases from V and 6 from J, leaving 17 bases between them. As DNA, the CDR3 is TGTGCCATCAGTGAGGCCCTTCCGGGATTCGGTCAGCCCCAGCATTTT. It is translated as CAISEALPGFGQPQHF.

The chain carries TRBV3-1 (or the pseudogene TRBV3-2) and TRBJ1-4; D remains ambiguous. Looked up from germline, CDR1 is LGHDT and CDR2 is YNNKEL (reference sequence). CDR3 length: 14 residues. Trimming removed 4 bases from V and 5 bases from J, with 11 bases in between. The CDR3 sequence is CASSRAGWNEKLFF. The CDR3 DNA reads TGTGCCAGCAGCCGGGCGGGATGGAATGAAAAACTGTTTTTT.